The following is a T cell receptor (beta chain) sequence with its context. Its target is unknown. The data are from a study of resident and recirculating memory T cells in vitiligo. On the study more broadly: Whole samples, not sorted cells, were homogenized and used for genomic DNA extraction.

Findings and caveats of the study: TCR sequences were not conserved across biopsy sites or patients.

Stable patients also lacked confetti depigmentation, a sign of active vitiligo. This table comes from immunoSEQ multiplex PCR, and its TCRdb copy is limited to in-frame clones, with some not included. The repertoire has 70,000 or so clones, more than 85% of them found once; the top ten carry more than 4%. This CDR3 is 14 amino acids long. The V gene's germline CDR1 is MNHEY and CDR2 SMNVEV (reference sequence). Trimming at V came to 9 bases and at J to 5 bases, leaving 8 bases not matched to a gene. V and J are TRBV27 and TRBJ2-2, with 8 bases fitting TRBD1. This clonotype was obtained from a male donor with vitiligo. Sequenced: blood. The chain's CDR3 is CARNRDRTTGELFF. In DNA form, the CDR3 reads TGTGCCAGGAACCGGGACAGGACGACCGGGGAGCTGTTTTTT.